These 10 T cell receptor beta chains came from one sample sequenced in a study of cytomegalovirus exposure and HLA in healthy donors. A multiplex PCR was run with 60 Vbeta primers and 13 Jbeta primers. Assay used: immunoSEQ multiplex PCR; TCRdb lists only in-frame clones, some missing. The sample has roughly 120,000 clones, about 80% seen once. The sequenced sample was PBMCs. These receptors all come from a young man in good health and CMV-seropositive.

The genes are TRBV9 and TRBJ2-7, with TRBD2 as a possible D gene (5 bases). Trimming left V 4 bases short and J 5 bases short, with 13 bases between. The germline gives CDR1 SGDLS, CDR2 YYNGEE. This CDR3 is built from 13 residues. As DNA, the CDR3 is TGTGCCAGCAGCTCCCCGGGGTCCAACGAGCAGTACTTC. Its translation is CASSSPGSNEQYF. The whole variable domain, remainder taken from reference TRBV9 and TRBJ2-7, is DSGVTQTPKHLITATGQRVTLRCSPRSGDLSVYWYQQSLDQGLQFLIQYYNGEERAKGNILERFSAQQFPDLHSELNLSSLELGDSALYFCASSSPGSNEQYFGPGTRLTVT.

The chain carries TRBV7-2 and TRBJ1-3; D gene unclear. V lost 3 bases and J 0 bases, leaving 12 bases between the germline ends. Germline CDR1 is SGHTA and CDR2 is FQGNSA. This CDR3 has 16 residues. CDR3 sequence reads: CASSFSGRTSGNTIYF. The CDR3, as DNA: TGTGCCAGCAGCTTCTCCGGGAGAACCTCTGGAAACACCATATATTTT.

V is TRBV5-6 and J is TRBJ1-3, with D perhaps matching TRBD1 (5 bases). The CDR3 has 15 residues. The germline gives CDR1 SGHDT, CDR2 YYEEEE. Trimming removed 4 bases at V and 3 bases at J, with 14 bases between. This CDR3 reads CASSVEGEDGNTIYF. The CDR3 nucleotides are TGTGCCAGCAGCGTCGAAGGGGAAGATGGAAACACCATATATTTT.

This rearrangement joins TRBV10-2 to TRBJ2-7; TRBD2 matches 9 bases. The CDR3 length is 14 residues. The germline V gene encodes CDR1 WSHSY and CDR2 SAAADI. CDR3 DNA sequence: TGCGCAGTGAAGGGGCGGGGGGGCTCCTACGAGCAGTACTTC. It yields the protein CAVKGRGGSYEQYF.

The chain has TRBV9 and TRBJ1-3, with TRBD1 as a possible D gene (5 bases). Trimming shortened V by 3 bases and J by 2 bases, and 12 bases separated the two germline ends. The germline gives CDR1 SGDLS, CDR2 YYNGEE. This CDR3 region has 15 residues. This chain's CDR3 is CASSEAGGTGNTIYF. The CDR3 DNA follows: TGTGCCAGCAGCGAGGCGGGGGGTACTGGAAACACCATATATTTT.

The J gene is TRBJ2-3, the V gene TRBV10-3; 7 nucleotides line up with TRBD1. The germline CDR1 and CDR2 sequences are ENHRY and SYGVKD. CDR3 length: 15 residues. V was pared by 3 bases and J by 4 bases, with 7 bases of the junction left unmatched. The CDR3 protein is CAISENRGLADTQYF. The CDR3 DNA sequence: TGTGCCATCAGTGAAAACAGGGGTCTGGCAGATACGCAGTATTTT.

This chain uses TRBV25-1 with TRBJ1-1; 7 bases fit TRBD1. The CDR3 is 12 residues long. In germline, CDR1 is MGHDK, CDR2 SYGVNS. V gave up 4 bases and J gave up 9 bases; unmatched junction bases: 5. CDR3 in DNA: TGTGCCAGCAGTGTCCCAGGGGGGAAAGCTTTCTTT. Translation: CASSVPGGKAFF.

CDR3 residues: CASSPDREGELFF. CDR3 DNA: TGTGCCAGCAGCCCCGACAGGGAAGGGGAGCTGTTTTTT. V usage is TRBV7-3 and J usage is TRBJ2-2, with 7 bases aligning to TRBD1. The CDR3 spans 13 residues. The V and J ends lost 5 bases and 8 bases, in that order; junction bases with no gene match: 5. Germline CDR1 and CDR2: SGHTA and FQGTGA.

Details on this clone: This sequence may be a read error, since a much larger clone differs from it by one base. The rearrangement joins TRBV11-3 to TRBJ2-1; D might be TRBD2 (7 bases). Trimming left V 2 bases short and J 0 bases short, with 11 bases between. The germline V gene has CDR1 SGHNT and CDR2 YENEEA. This CDR3 spans 16 amino acids. The CDR3 nucleotides read TGTGCCAGCAGCTTAAAGGGGGGGAGCTCCTACAATGAGCAGTTCTTC. It specifies CASSLKGGSSYNEQFF. Full variable domain (missing parts from reference TRBV11-3 and TRBJ2-1): EAGVVQSPRYKIIEKKQPVAFWCNPISGHNTLYWYLQNLGQGPELLIRYENEEAVDDSQLPKDRFSAERLKGVDSTLKIQPAELGDSAVYLCASSLKGGSSYNEQFFGPGTRLTVL.

This chain links TRBV4-3 with TRBJ2-2; 8 bases agree with TRBD1. Looked up from germline, CDR1 is LGHNA and CDR2 is YSLEER. V shed 0 bases, J shed 4 bases, and the junction held 4 bases outside the gene matches. CDR3 size: 16 residues. CDR3: CASSQEGQATTGELFF. In nucleotides, the CDR3 is TGCGCCAGCAGCCAAGAGGGACAGGCAACCACCGGGGAGCTGTTTTTT.